Below, 21 T cell receptor beta chains from the same sample are listed, as sequenced in a study of blood T cell repertoires in COVID-19. Produced via immunoSEQ multiplex PCR; TCRdb's table is partial and in-frame only. The sample has 55,000 to 80,000 clones, 89% seen once. The source material was peripheral blood. The receptors shown here come from an elderly man with acute or convalescent COVID-19.

The chain is built from TRBV5-1 and TRBJ2-7, with 9 nucleotides matching TRBD1. The trim removed 4 bases at V and 5 bases at J, leaving 10 bases unmatched. Germline loops: CDR1 SGHRS, CDR2 YFSETQ. This CDR3 comprises 15 residues. The CDR3 loop reads CASSPAGTGYHEQYF. DNA of the CDR3: TGCGCCAGCAGCCCAGCCGGGACAGGGTACCACGAGCAGTACTTC.

J is TRBJ1-6 and V is TRBV3-1 (or the pseudogene TRBV3-2), with 8 bases fitting TRBD1. V gave up 4 bases and J gave up 5 bases; unmatched junction bases: 1. Germline V gives CDR1 LGHDT, CDR2 YNNKEL (reference sequence). The CDR3 runs 14 residues. CDR3: CASSPGQDNSPLHF. DNA for the CDR3: TGTGCCAGCAGCCCGGGACAGGATAATTCACCCCTCCACTTT.

The V gene is TRBV5-1, the J gene TRBJ2-3, with D unresolved. The V gene lost 5 bases and the J gene lost 1 base, with 8 bases spanning the gap. Germline values: CDR1 SGHRS, CDR2 YFSETQ. This CDR3 is 13 amino acids long. CDR3 nucleotides: TGCGCCAGCAGTCCTATGGGCACAGATACGCAGTATTTT. This codes for CASSPMGTDTQYF.

The V call is TRBV2, the J call TRBJ1-6; D ambiguous. Per the germline V gene, CDR1 is SNHLY and CDR2 is FYNNEI. Deletions cut 3 bases from V and 2 bases from J, with 8 bases between. The length of the CDR3 is 15 residues. CDR3 loop: CASSDEGTYNSPLHF. The CDR3 DNA reads TGTGCCAGCAGTGATGAGGGAACCTATAATTCACCCCTCCACTTT.

V usage is TRBV4-1 and J usage is TRBJ2-6; maybe TRBD1 (6 bases). Trimming took off 3 bases at V and 1 base at J, with 13 bases between the two ends. CDR1 is MGHRA, CDR2 YSYEKL, per germline. This CDR3 region has 17 residues. CDR3 DNA sequence: TGCGCCAGCAGCCACCCCGCACAGGGATCTGGGGCCAACGTCCTGACTTTC. Residues: CASSHPAQGSGANVLTF.

Written as DNA, the CDR3 is TGTGCCAGTAGCACTGTGGAGGGAGGGAATTCACCCCTCCACTTT. Translation gives CASSTVEGGNSPLHF. The chain joins TRBV19 to TRBJ1-6, with unresolved D. The V end lost 6 bases, the J end lost 7 bases, and 16 bases lay between the germline ends. CDR1 and CDR2 from the germline V gene are LNHDA and SQIVND (reference sequence). The CDR3 consists of 15 residues.

This rearrangement joins TRBV19 to TRBJ1-5, with D perhaps matching TRBD1 (5 bases). The CDR3 has 16 amino acids. Trimming stripped 4 bases from V and 1 base from J, with 14 bases between. Germline values: CDR1 LNHDA, CDR2 SQIVND (reference sequence). This CDR3 reads CASSNSRVWSNQPQHF. In nucleotides, the CDR3 is TGTGCCAGTAGTAATAGCAGGGTGTGGAGCAATCAGCCCCAGCATTTT.

CDR3 loop: CAWMRQGGTEAFF. CDR3 nucleotides: TGTGCCTGGATGAGACAGGGAGGTACTGAAGCTTTCTTT. The J gene is TRBJ1-1, the V gene TRBV30; 7 bases map to TRBD1. Trimming at V came to 4 bases and at J to 5 bases, leaving 7 bases not matched to a gene. CDR1 is GTSNPN and CDR2 is SVGIG in the germline V gene (reference sequence). This CDR3 contains 13 residues.

CDR3 protein: CASSLRRLYGYTF. CDR3 DNA sequence: TGTGCCAGCAGTTTACGGCGGCTTTATGGCTACACCTTC. This chain joins TRBV12-3 or TRBV12-4 and TRBJ1-2; D not resolved. V was cut by 2 bases and J by 5 bases, with 9 bases left in between. The CDR3 is 13 amino acids.

The chain recombines TRBV5-1 with TRBJ1-2, with 10 bases aligning to TRBD1. The germline V gene has CDR1 SGHRS and CDR2 YFSETQ. The CDR3 contains 15 residues. V lost 3 bases to trimming and J lost 2 bases; unmatched junction nucleotides: 4. The CDR3 loop reads CASSSVTGGNYGYTF. The CDR3 nucleotides read TGCGCCAGCAGCTCCGTGACAGGGGGCAACTATGGCTACACCTTC.

This chain links TRBV28 with TRBJ2-1; 14 bases are a match to TRBD2. The CDR3 extends over 16 amino acids. V dropped 5 bases and J dropped 7; count of bases not matched to a gene: 7. Germline CDR1 MDHEN, CDR2 SYDVKM. The CDR3 protein is CASSRPGTSGRNEQFF. The CDR3 DNA reads TGTGCCAGCAGTCGCCCCGGGACTAGCGGGAGAAATGAGCAGTTCTTC.

This chain links TRBV19 with TRBJ1-1; D not certain. From germline, CDR1 is LNHDA and CDR2 SQIVND (reference sequence). Trimming left V 4 bases short and J 0 bases short, with 15 bases between. The CDR3 covers 16 residues. DNA for the CDR3: TGTGCCAGTAGTACGCATCTAGGCCAGATGAACACTGAAGCTTTCTTT. Translation gives CASSTHLGQMNTEAFF.

The chain has TRBV27 and TRBJ2-1, with a possible D match to TRBD1 (6 bases). V was pared by 3 bases and J by 3 bases, with 18 bases between. Germline V lookup: CDR1 MNHEY, CDR2 SMNVEV (reference sequence). The CDR3 runs 17 residues. CDR3 residues: CASSFLSRQAIYNEQFF. CDR3 nucleotides: TGTGCCAGCAGTTTTCTCTCCCGACAGGCGATCTACAATGAGCAGTTCTTC.

This chain joins TRBV3-1 (or the pseudogene TRBV3-2) and TRBJ2-5; 7 bases map to TRBD2. Losses at the gene ends were 4 bases for V and 0 bases for J; bases not matched to a gene: 11. Germline lookup yields CDR1 LGHDT and CDR2 YNNKEL (reference sequence). This CDR3 contains 17 residues. CDR3 nucleotides: TGTGCCAGCAGCCCCCACGCGGGTAGCGGGTACCAAGAGACCCAGTACTTC. Translating it yields CASSPHAGSGYQETQYF.

The chain couples TRBV3-1 (or the pseudogene TRBV3-2) to TRBJ2-7; D call uncertain. The CDR3 sequence is 11 residues long. V lost 5 bases, J lost 6 bases, and 8 bases lay in between. Germline CDR1 LGHDT, CDR2 YNNKEL (reference sequence). This CDR3 is CASSSSSEQYF. In DNA, the CDR3 is TGTGCCAGCAGCTCTAGTTCCGAGCAGTACTTC.

The CDR3 nucleotides read TGTGCCAGCAGCTTACTGGGCGGGAGAGATACGCAGTATTTT. It codes for CASSLLGGRDTQYF. This chain joins TRBV11-2 and TRBJ2-3, with 7 bases aligning to TRBD2. Germline V gives CDR1 SGHAT, CDR2 FQNNGV. With 2 bases clipped from V and 5 bases from J, the junction kept 4 bases outside the gene matches. This CDR3 is 14 amino acids long. Full variable domain (remainder filled in from reference TRBV11-2 and TRBJ2-3): EAGVAQSPRYKIIEKRQSVAFWCNPISGHATLYWYQQILGQGPKLLIQFQNNGVVDDSQLPKDRFSAERLKGVDSTLKIQPAKLEDSAVYLCASSLLGGRDTQYFGPGTRLTVL.

The chain carries TRBV5-1 and TRBJ1-5; TRBD1 agrees at 9 bases. This CDR3 region has 15 residues. V trimming: 4 bases; J trimming: 4 bases; junction bases outside the gene matches: 6. Looked up from germline, CDR1 is SGHRS and CDR2 is YFSETQ. CDR3: CASSPGDRDNQPQHF. In DNA, the CDR3 is TGCGCCAGCAGCCCGGGGGACAGGGATAATCAGCCCCAGCATTTT.

The chain combines TRBV11-2 with TRBJ1-2; 12 nucleotides line up with TRBD1. In germline, CDR1 is SGHAT, CDR2 FQNNGV. This CDR3 has 19 amino acids. The V and J ends lost 5 bases and 2 bases, in that order; junction bases with no gene match: 15. DNA for the CDR3: TGTGCCAGCAGCCAGAGTGGGGTTTGGGGGACAGGGGGCAACTATGGCTACACCTTC. Its protein is CASSQSGVWGTGGNYGYTF.

The V and J genes are TRBV9 and TRBJ2-5, with a weak D call TRBD2 (5 bases). This CDR3 has 14 amino acids. V gave up 1 base and J gave up 2 bases, with 9 bases separating them. Germline values: CDR1 SGDLS, CDR2 YYNGEE. The CDR3 reads CASSVSPGQETQYF. As DNA, the CDR3 is TGTGCCAGCAGCGTATCGCCGGGACAAGAGACCCAGTACTTC.

This clone was counted a few times. This chain connects TRBV12-5 to TRBJ2-3; D possibly corresponds to TRBD1 (5 bases). Germline V gene sequence: CDR1 LGHNT, CDR2 FRNRAP. The ends were cut back, 9 bases at V and 2 bases at J, with 15 bases in the middle. The CDR3 contains 14 residues. The CDR3 coding sequence is TGTGCTAGCGCCGGGCAGGGTTTCACAGATACGCAGTATTTT. Its protein product is CASAGQGFTDTQYF.

The chain combines TRBV7-6 with TRBJ2-1; 12 bases match TRBD2. In germline, CDR1 is SGHVS, CDR2 FNYEAQ. CDR3 size: 17 residues. The V gene end was trimmed by 1 base and the J gene end by 6 bases; junction bases not matched to a gene: 7. The CDR3 sequence is CASSLDLAGGPSNEQFF. As DNA, the CDR3 is TGTGCCAGCAGCTTAGACCTAGCGGGAGGGCCATCCAATGAGCAGTTCTTC. Together with reference TRBV7-6 and TRBJ2-1, the CDR3 gives the full variable domain: GAGVSQSPRYKVTKRGQDVALRCDPISGHVSLYWYRQALGQGPEFLTYFNYEAQQDKSGLPNDRFSAERPEGSISTLTIQRTEQRDSAMYRCASSLDLAGGPSNEQFFGPGTRLTVL.